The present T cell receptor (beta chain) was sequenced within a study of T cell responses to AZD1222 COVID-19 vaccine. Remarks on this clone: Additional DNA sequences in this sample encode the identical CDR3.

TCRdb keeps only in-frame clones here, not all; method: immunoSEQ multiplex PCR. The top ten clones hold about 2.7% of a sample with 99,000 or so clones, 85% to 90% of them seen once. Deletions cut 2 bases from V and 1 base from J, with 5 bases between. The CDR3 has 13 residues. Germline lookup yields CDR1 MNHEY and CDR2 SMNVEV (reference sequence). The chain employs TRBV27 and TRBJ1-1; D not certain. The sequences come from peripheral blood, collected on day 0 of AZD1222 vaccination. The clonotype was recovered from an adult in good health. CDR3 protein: CASSLTENTEAFF. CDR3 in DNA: TGTGCCAGCAGTTTAACAGAGAACACTGAAGCTTTCTTT.